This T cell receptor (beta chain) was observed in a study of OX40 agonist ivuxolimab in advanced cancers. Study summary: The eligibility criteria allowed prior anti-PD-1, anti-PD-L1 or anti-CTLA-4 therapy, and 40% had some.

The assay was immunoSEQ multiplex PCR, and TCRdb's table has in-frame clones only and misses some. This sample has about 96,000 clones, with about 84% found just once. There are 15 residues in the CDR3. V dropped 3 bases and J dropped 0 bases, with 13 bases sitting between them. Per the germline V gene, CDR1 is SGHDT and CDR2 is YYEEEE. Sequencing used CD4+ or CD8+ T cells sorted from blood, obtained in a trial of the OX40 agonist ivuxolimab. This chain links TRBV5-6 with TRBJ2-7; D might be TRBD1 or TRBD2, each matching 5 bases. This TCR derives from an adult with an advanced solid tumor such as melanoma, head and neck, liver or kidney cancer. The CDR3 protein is CASSYAGTYSYEQYF. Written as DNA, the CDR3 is TGTGCCAGCAGCTACGCCGGGACGTACTCCTACGAGCAGTACTTC.